Shown below are 10 T cell receptor beta chains from a single sample sequenced in a study of cytomegalovirus exposure and HLA in healthy donors. 60 Vbeta and 13 Jbeta primers were used in PCR. Generated by immunoSEQ multiplex PCR, the TCRdb table keeps only in-frame clones and is missing some. Among 100,000 to 150,000 clones listed, about four fifths were seen once. Source material: PBMCs. These receptors came from a man younger than 35 in good health and CMV-seronegative.

This sequence joins TRBV28 and TRBJ1-5; D remains unclear. The CDR3 has 17 amino acids. Germline assignment: CDR1 MDHEN and CDR2 SYDVKM. With 0 bases removed from V and 0 bases from J, the gap between germline ends came to 12 bases. CDR3 loop: CASSLWREPDSNQPQHF. CDR3 DNA sequence: TGTGCCAGCAGTTTATGGCGGGAACCCGATAGCAATCAGCCCCAGCATTTT.

This clone was recorded a few times. The V call is TRBV7-2, the J call TRBJ2-2; TRBD2 is a possible D gene (6 bases). Germline V CDR1 and CDR2: SGHTA, FQGNSA. The CDR3 runs to 17 residues. The V gene lost 2 bases and the J gene lost 7 bases, with 20 bases spanning the gap. The CDR3 sequence: CASSLSYRELLFGELFF. The CDR3 DNA is TGTGCCAGCAGCTTAAGTTACCGGGAGCTCTTATTCGGGGAGCTGTTTTTT.

The V and J genes are TRBV12-5 and TRBJ1-1; TRBD1 matches 10 bases. With 1 base clipped from V and 3 bases from J, the junction kept 5 bases outside the gene matches. CDR3 length: 16 residues. Germline loops: CDR1 LGHNT, CDR2 FRNRAP. The CDR3: CASGLGPGTGDTEAFF. In nucleotides, the CDR3 is TGTGCTAGTGGTTTGGGACCCGGGACAGGGGACACTGAAGCTTTCTTT.

This chain joins TRBV5-1 and TRBJ2-3, with a possible D match to TRBD1 (7 bases). The CDR3 is 16 amino acids. Per the germline V gene, CDR1 is SGHRS and CDR2 is YFSETQ. V lost 6 bases, J lost 0 bases, and 17 bases lay in between. CDR3 sequence (DNA): TGCGCCAGCACCCTCCAGGGGGGCCATAGCACAGATACGCAGTATTTT. It translates to CASTLQGGHSTDTQYF.

The chain joins TRBV6-4 to TRBJ2-3; 11 nucleotides agree with TRBD2. The V gene's germline CDR1 is MRHNA and CDR2 SNTAGT. This CDR3 is 15 amino acids long. The ends lost 5 bases at V and 5 bases at J; junction bases unmatched: 6. The DNA for the CDR3 is TGTGCCAGCAGTCATAGCGGGGGGGCCGGAGATACGCAGTATTTT. Its protein product is CASSHSGGAGDTQYF.

This chain connects TRBV11-2 to TRBJ1-3; 8 bases agree with TRBD1. Germline V CDR1 and CDR2: SGHAT, FQNNGV. V shed 6 bases and J 7 bases; nucleotides not matched to a gene: 11. The length of the CDR3 is 15 residues. CDR3 amino acids: CASRPLRDRRNTIYF. The CDR3 nucleotides are TGTGCCAGCAGACCGCTCCGGGACAGGAGGAACACCATATATTTT.

This clone was observed once. The V call is TRBV27, the J call TRBJ2-5; TRBD1 agrees at 8 bases. CDR3 size: 14 residues. The germline CDR1 and CDR2 sequences are MNHEY and SMNVEV (reference sequence). Trimming took 4 bases from V and 3 from J; bases not matched to a gene: 4. CDR3 sequence (DNA): TGTGCCAGCAGTTCTTACAGGGGGAAAGAGACCCAGTACTTC. Residues: CASSSYRGKETQYF.

This clone came up once. The chain recombines TRBV18 with TRBJ1-1; D gene uncertain. The CDR3 consists of 13 residues. CDR1 and CDR2 (germline): KGHSH, LQKENI. V gave up 2 bases and J gave up 7 bases, with 11 bases separating them. CDR3 region: CASSPVTFHEAFF. CDR3 bases: TGTGCCAGCTCACCAGTTACTTTTCATGAAGCTTTCTTT.

This chain connects TRBV15 to TRBJ2-3; 7 nucleotides align to TRBD1. V dropped 1 base and J dropped 0; count of bases not matched to a gene: 1. The germline V gene has CDR1 LNHNV and CDR2 YYDKDF (reference sequence). The CDR3 has 15 residues. The CDR3 reads CATSRGGQSTDTQYF. CDR3 bases: TGTGCCACCAGCAGAGGGGGACAGAGCACAGATACGCAGTATTTT.

The table lists this clone with a few counts. The chain recombines TRBV4-1 with TRBJ2-7, with 8 bases aligning to TRBD2. Trimming took 2 bases from V and 9 from J; bases not matched to a gene: 6. The CDR3 consists of 13 residues. Germline CDR1 and CDR2: MGHRA and YSYEKL. The CDR3: CASSQNPREGQYF. CDR3 sequence (DNA): TGCGCCAGCAGCCAAAACCCCCGGGAGGGGCAGTACTTC.